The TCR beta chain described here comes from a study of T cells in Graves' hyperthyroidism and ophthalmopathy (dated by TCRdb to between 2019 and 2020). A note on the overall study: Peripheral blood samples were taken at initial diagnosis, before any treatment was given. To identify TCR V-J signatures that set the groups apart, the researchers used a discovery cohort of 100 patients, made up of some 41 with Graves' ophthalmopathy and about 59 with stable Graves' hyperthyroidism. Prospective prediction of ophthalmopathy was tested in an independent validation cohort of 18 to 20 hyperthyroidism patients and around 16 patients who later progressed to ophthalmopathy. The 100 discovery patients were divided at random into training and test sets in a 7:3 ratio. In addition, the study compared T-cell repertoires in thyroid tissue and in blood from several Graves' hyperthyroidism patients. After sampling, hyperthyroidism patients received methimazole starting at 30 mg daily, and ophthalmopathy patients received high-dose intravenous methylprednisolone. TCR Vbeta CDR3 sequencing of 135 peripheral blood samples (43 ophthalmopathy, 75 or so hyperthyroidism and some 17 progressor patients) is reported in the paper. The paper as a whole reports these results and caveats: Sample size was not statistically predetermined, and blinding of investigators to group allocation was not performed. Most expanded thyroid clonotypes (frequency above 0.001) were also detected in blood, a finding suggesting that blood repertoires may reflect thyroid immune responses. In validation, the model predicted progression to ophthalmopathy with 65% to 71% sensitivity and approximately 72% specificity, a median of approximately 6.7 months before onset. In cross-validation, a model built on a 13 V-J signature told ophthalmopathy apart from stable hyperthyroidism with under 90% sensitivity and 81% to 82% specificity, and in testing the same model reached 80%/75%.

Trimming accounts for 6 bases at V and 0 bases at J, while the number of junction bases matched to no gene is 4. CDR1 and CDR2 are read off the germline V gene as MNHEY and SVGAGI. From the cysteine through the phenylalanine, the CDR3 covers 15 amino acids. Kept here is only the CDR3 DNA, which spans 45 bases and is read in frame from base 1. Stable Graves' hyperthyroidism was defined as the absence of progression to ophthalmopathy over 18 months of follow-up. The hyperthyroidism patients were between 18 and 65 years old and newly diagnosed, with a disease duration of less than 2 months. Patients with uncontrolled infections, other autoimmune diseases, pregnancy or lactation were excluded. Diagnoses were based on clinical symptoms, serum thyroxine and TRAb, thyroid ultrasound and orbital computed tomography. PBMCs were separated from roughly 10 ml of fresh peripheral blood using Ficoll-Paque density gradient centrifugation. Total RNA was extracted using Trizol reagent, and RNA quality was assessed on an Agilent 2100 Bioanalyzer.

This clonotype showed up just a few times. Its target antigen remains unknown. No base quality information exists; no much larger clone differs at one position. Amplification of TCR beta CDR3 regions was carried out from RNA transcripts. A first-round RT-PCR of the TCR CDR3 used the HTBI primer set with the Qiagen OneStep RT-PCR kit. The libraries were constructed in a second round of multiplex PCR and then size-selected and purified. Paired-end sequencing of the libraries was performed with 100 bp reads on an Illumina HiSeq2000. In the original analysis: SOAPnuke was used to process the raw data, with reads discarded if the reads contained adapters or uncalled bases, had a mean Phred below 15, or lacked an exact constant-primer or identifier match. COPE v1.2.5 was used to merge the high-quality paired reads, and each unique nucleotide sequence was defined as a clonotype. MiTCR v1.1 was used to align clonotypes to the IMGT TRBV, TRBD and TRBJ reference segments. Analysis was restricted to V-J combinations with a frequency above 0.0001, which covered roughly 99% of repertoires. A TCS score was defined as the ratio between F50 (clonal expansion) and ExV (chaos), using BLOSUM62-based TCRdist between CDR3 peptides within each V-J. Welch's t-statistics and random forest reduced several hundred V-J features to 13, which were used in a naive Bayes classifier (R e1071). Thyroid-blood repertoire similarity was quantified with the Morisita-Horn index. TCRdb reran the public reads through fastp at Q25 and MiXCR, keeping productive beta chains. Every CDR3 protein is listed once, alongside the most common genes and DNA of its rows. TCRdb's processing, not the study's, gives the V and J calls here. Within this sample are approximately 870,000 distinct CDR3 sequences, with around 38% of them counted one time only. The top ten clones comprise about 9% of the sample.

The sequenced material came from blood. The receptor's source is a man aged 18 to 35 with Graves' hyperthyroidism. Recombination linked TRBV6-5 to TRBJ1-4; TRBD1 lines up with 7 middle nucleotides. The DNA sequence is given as TGTGCCAGCAGCCGACAGGGATCAACTAATGAAAAACTGTTTTTT. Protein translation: CASSRQGSTNEKLFF.